A single sample gave rise to the 18 T cell receptor beta chains below, sequenced in a study of T cell responses to AZD1222 COVID-19 vaccine. Sequencing was performed with immunoSEQ multiplex PCR; in TCRdb, only in-frame clones are kept and a portion is missing. The table includes 150,000 or so clones, about 91% detected once. Sample: peripheral blood, taken on day 0 of AZD1222 vaccination. The receptor set was obtained from an adult in good health.

The gene calls are TRBV5-4 and TRBJ1-4; possible D gene TRBD1, 6 bases. This CDR3 is built from 13 residues. Trimming cost V 4 bases and J 12 bases, with 16 bases left between them. Germline V CDR1 and CDR2: SGHNT, YYREEE (reference sequence). Here the CDR3 DNA reads TGTGCCAGCAGCGACCGGGGGGCGCCGGAACTGTTTTTT. As protein: CASSDRGAPELFF.

The count of this clone is one. This sequence joins TRBV5-1 and TRBJ1-6; 7 bases align to TRBD1. The germline gives CDR1 SGHRS, CDR2 YFSETQ. The CDR3 consists of 15 residues. J lost 10 bases, V lost 0 bases, and 7 bases had no gene match. The CDR3 nucleotides read TGCGCCAGCAGCTTGGGGGACAGCATTTGGTCACCCCTCCACTTT. This codes for CASSLGDSIWSPLHF.

The V call is TRBV18, the J call TRBJ2-2, with 15 bases fitting TRBD2. The CDR3 length is 17 residues. Germline-derived CDR1 and CDR2 are KGHSH and LQKENI. V lost 2 bases, J lost 4 bases, and 2 bases stayed unmatched. This CDR3 is CASSPGTSGRSTGELFF. Here the CDR3 DNA reads TGTGCCAGCTCACCAGGGACTAGCGGGAGGTCCACCGGGGAGCTGTTTTTT.

The J gene is TRBJ1-3, the V gene TRBV9; D call uncertain. The CDR3 covers 17 residues. Germline CDR1 and CDR2: SGDLS and YYNGEE. V lost 0 bases and J 0 bases, leaving 13 bases between the germline ends. CDR3 sequence reads: CASSVEPRPVSGNTIYF. In nucleotides, the CDR3 is TGTGCCAGCAGCGTAGAACCCAGGCCCGTCTCTGGAAACACCATATATTTT.

The CDR3, as DNA: TGCGCCAGCAGCCAAGATTTGAGGGTTGGAGAGCAGTACTTC. Residues: CASSQDLRVGEQYF. The chain couples TRBV4-3 to TRBJ2-7; weak D call: TRBD2 (5 bases). Trimming pared 0 bases from V and 7 bases from J, leaving 13 bases between. The CDR3 extends over 14 amino acids. Germline V lookup: CDR1 LGHNA, CDR2 YSLEER.

A few counts support this clone. J is TRBJ2-3 and V is TRBV6-4; tentative D call: TRBD2 (5 bases). This CDR3 contains 15 residues. Germline CDR1 is MRHNA and CDR2 is SNTAGT. Trimming removed 3 bases at V and 6 bases at J, with 16 bases between. Here the CDR3 reads CASSDAAGSMDTQYF. CDR3 nucleotide sequence: TGTGCCAGCAGTGATGCGGCTGGGAGCATGGATACGCAGTATTTT.

The chain recombines TRBV4-3 with TRBJ2-1; TRBD2 is a possible D gene (6 bases). Germline CDR1 is LGHNA and CDR2 is YSLEER. Trimming removed 0 bases at V and 2 bases at J, with 17 bases between. The CDR3 loop spans 18 amino acids. The CDR3 nucleotides are TGCGCCAGCAGCCAAGATTCGGGAGCCGGCCTTACCTACAATGAGCAGTTCTTC. It codes for CASSQDSGAGLTYNEQFF.

V and J are TRBV6-5 and TRBJ1-5; weak D call: TRBD1 (6 bases). V was clipped by 8 bases and J by 5 bases, with 16 bases between them. CDR3 size: 14 residues. CDR1 MNHEY and CDR2 SVGAGI come from the germline V gene. As DNA, the CDR3 is TGTGCCAGCGGGGGCCCTACCGGGGATCAGCCCCAGCATTTT. It specifies CASGGPTGDQPQHF.

The V gene is TRBV7-2, the J gene TRBJ1-3; D is possibly TRBD1 (5 bases). CDR3 length: 12 amino acids. V shed 8 bases and J shed 4 bases, with 9 bases lying between them. Germline V gene sequence: CDR1 SGHTA, CDR2 FQGNSA. The CDR3 is CASHWGGNTIYF. The CDR3 bases are TGTGCCAGCCATTGGGGGGGAAACACCATATATTTT.

The chain couples TRBV19 to TRBJ1-2, with a tentative D call TRBD1 (5 bases). The CDR3 is made up of 17 amino acids. CDR1 and CDR2 (germline): LNHDA, SQIVND (reference sequence). With 6 bases removed from V and 7 bases from J, the gap between germline ends came to 27 bases. The DNA of the CDR3 is TGTGCCAGTAGGAGTGGGGCAGCGGGGGTGAGGGTTGGTGGCTACACCTTC. It specifies CASRSGAAGVRVGGYTF. Full variable domain (rest looked up from reference TRBV19 and TRBJ1-2): DGGITQSPKYLFRKEGQNVTLSCEQNLNHDAMYWYRQDPGQGLRLIYYSQIVNDFQKGDIAEGYSVSREKKESFPLTVTSAQKNPTAFYLCASRSGAAGVRVGGYTFGSGTRLTVV.

J is TRBJ1-2 and V is TRBV5-4; D perhaps matches TRBD1 (5 bases). From germline, CDR1 is SGHNT and CDR2 YYREEE (reference sequence). V shed 5 bases and J shed 6 bases, with 26 bases lying between them. The CDR3 covers 17 residues. The CDR3 nucleotides are TGTGCCAGCAGTCCTGACATAGGCCCGAGGGGAGAAGATGGCTACACCTTC. Amino acids: CASSPDIGPRGEDGYTF. Complete variable domain (other parts from reference TRBV5-4 and TRBJ1-2): ETGVTQSPTHLIKTRGQQVTLRCSSQSGHNTVSWYQQALGQGPQFIFQYYREEENGRGNFPPRFSGLQFPNYSSELNVNALELDDSALYLCASSPDIGPRGEDGYTFGSGTRLTVV.

The rearrangement joins TRBV27 to TRBJ2-3, with D tentatively TRBD1 (5 bases). CDR1 and CDR2 from the germline V gene are MNHEY and SMNVEV (reference sequence). Trimming took off 3 bases at V and 4 bases at J, with 8 bases between the two ends. The CDR3 runs 13 residues. As DNA, the CDR3 is TGTGCCAGCAGTTTCAGGGTCTCAGATACGCAGTATTTT. As protein: CASSFRVSDTQYF.

This clone was seen a handful of times. The chain employs TRBV30 and TRBJ2-1; no firm D call. V was cut by 6 bases and J by 0 bases, with 12 bases left in between. Germline CDR1 GTSNPN, CDR2 SVGIG (reference sequence). This CDR3 spans 14 amino acids. The CDR3 DNA reads TGTGCCTGCCGAAACTATTACTCCTACAATGAGCAGTTCTTC. Its translation: CACRNYYSYNEQFF.

The chain uses TRBV19 and TRBJ1-1; 7 positions match TRBD1. The V gene end was trimmed by 5 bases and the J gene end by 10 bases; junction bases not matched to a gene: 4. Germline CDR1 and CDR2: LNHDA and SQIVND (reference sequence). The CDR3 contains 11 residues. The CDR3 loop is CASSDRAGAFF. The CDR3 DNA follows: TGTGCCAGTAGTGACAGGGCTGGAGCTTTCTTT.

The chain combines TRBV19 with TRBJ1-1; D is undetermined. CDR3 length equals 13 residues. Germline CDR1 LNHDA, CDR2 SQIVND (reference sequence). V was clipped by 7 bases and J by 5 bases, with 14 bases between them. The CDR3 here is CASTKLGNTEAFF. In DNA, the CDR3 is TGTGCCAGTACCAAGCTAGGGAATACTGAAGCTTTCTTT.

The chain is built from TRBV6-2 or TRBV6-3 and TRBJ2-5, with D maybe TRBD2 (5 bases). V lost 2 bases and J 0 bases, leaving 7 bases between the germline ends. The germline gives CDR1 MNHEY, CDR2 SVGEGT. The CDR3 sequence is 14 residues long. The CDR3 region is CASSYVGNQETQYF. The CDR3 DNA sequence: TGTGCCAGCAGTTACGTCGGGAACCAAGAGACCCAGTACTTC.

V is TRBV9 and J is TRBJ2-5; the match to TRBD2 covers 8 bases. V shed 0 bases and J 3 bases; nucleotides not matched to a gene: 10. Germline CDR1 reads SGDLS; CDR2 reads YYNGEE. This CDR3 comprises 17 residues. The CDR3 sequence: CASSVDPPGLVEETQYF. CDR3 in DNA: TGTGCCAGCAGCGTAGATCCACCGGGACTAGTGGAAGAGACCCAGTACTTC.

The chain couples TRBV2 to TRBJ2-7, with D unresolved. Germline lookup yields CDR1 SNHLY and CDR2 FYNNEI. The CDR3 contains 15 residues. V was shortened by 5 bases and J by 0 bases, with 14 bases between the two germline ends. The CDR3 loop reads CASSQASGYSYEQYF. The CDR3 DNA reads TGTGCCAGCAGTCAGGCCTCGGGCTACTCCTACGAGCAGTACTTC.